A selection of T cell receptor beta chains follows, all from one sample in a study of PD-1 blockade in classical Hodgkin lymphoma. Method: immunoSEQ multiplex PCR; TCRdb's copy keeps in-frame clones and lacks some. This repertoire shows some 100,000 clones, around 88% found once; its top ten account for 6.6%. The starting material was peripheral blood mononuclear cells (PBMCs), obtained before the second cycle of nivolumab. The receptors here all came from a human donor with classical Hodgkin lymphoma. CDR3s include the opening cysteine and the closing phenylalanine or tryptophan. A D gene is named only where the DNA matches it firmly. Not all rows give a size; the values are once, few, many and, for expanded clones, a class.

len: 13
d_gene: -
j_gene: TRBJ1-1
abundance: -
v_gene: TRBV10-1
CDR3aa: CASSAGKNTEAFF
CDR3nt: TGCGCCAGCAGTGCAGGGAAGAACACTGAAGCTTTCTTT

len: 12
d_gene: -
j_gene: TRBJ2-7
abundance: -
v_gene: TRBV6-5
CDR3aa: CASRGPGARPYF
CDR3nt: TGTGCCAGCAGGGGACCGGGGGCGCGACCGTACTTC

len: 15
d_gene: TRBD1
j_gene: TRBJ1-6
abundance: -
v_gene: TRBV30
CDR3aa: CAWSVPGQGNSPLHF
CDR3nt: TGTGCCTGGAGTGTACCCGGACAGGGTAATTCACCCCTCCACTTT

len: 14
d_gene: TRBD2
j_gene: TRBJ2-1
abundance: -
v_gene: TRBV6-1
CDR3aa: CASSEAGGYNEQFF
CDR3nt: TGTGCCAGCAGTGAAGCGGGGGGGTACAATGAGCAGTTCTTC

len: 15
d_gene: TRBD1
j_gene: TRBJ1-1
abundance: -
v_gene: TRBV13
CDR3aa: CASSLGQGANTEAFF
CDR3nt: TGTGCCAGCAGCTTAGGACAGGGGGCTAACACTGAAGCTTTCTTT

len: 17
d_gene: -
j_gene: TRBJ2-5
abundance: -
v_gene: TRBV18
CDR3aa: CASSPAAGEMGWETQYF
CDR3nt: TGTGCCAGCTCACCAGCGGCTGGGGAGATGGGATGGGAGACCCAGTACTTC

len: 15
d_gene: -
j_gene: TRBJ2-1
abundance: -
v_gene: TRBV9
CDR3aa: CASSVVGGVYNEQFF
CDR3nt: TGTGCCAGCAGCGTAGTAGGGGGGGTCTACAATGAGCAGTTCTTC

len: 13
d_gene: -
j_gene: TRBJ1-5
abundance: -
v_gene: TRBV11-2
CDR3aa: CASSWGPNQPQHF
CDR3nt: TGTGCCAGCAGCTGGGGACCTAATCAGCCCCAGCATTTT

len: 15
d_gene: -
j_gene: TRBJ2-7
abundance: -
v_gene: TRBV6-6
CDR3aa: CASSYAGTDGYEQYF
CDR3nt: TGTGCCAGCAGTTACGCGGGGACAGATGGCTACGAGCAGTACTTC

len: 13
d_gene: -
j_gene: TRBJ2-7
abundance: -
v_gene: TRBV4-3
CDR3aa: CASSQDVGDEQYF
CDR3nt: TGCGCCAGCAGCCAAGATGTGGGGGACGAGCAGTACTTC

len: 15
d_gene: -
j_gene: TRBJ1-5
abundance: -
v_gene: TRBV4-3
CDR3aa: CASSQDQGRTEPQHF
CDR3nt: TGCGCCAGCAGCCAAGATCAGGGACGAACTGAGCCCCAGCATTTT

len: 11
d_gene: -
j_gene: TRBJ2-1
abundance: -
v_gene: TRBV18
CDR3aa: CASSPYNEQFF
CDR3nt: TGTGCCAGCTCACCCTACAATGAGCAGTTCTTC

len: 15
d_gene: -
j_gene: TRBJ2-3
abundance: once
v_gene: TRBV19
CDR3aa: CASSIVQGNTDTQYF
CDR3nt: TGTGCCAGTAGTATAGTGCAGGGTAACACAGATACGCAGTATTTT

len: 13
d_gene: -
j_gene: TRBJ1-2
abundance: -
v_gene: TRBV30
CDR3aa: CAWSRDIDYGYTF
CDR3nt: TGTGCCTGGAGTAGAGACATCGACTATGGCTACACCTTC

len: 14
d_gene: -
j_gene: TRBJ1-3
abundance: once
v_gene: TRBV19
CDR3aa: CASNQRGSGNTIYF
CDR3nt: TGTGCCAGTAATCAAAGGGGATCTGGAAACACCATATATTTT

len: 16
d_gene: -
j_gene: TRBJ2-2
abundance: once
v_gene: TRBV7-7
CDR3aa: CASSLDGSILTGELFF
CDR3nt: TGTGCCAGCAGCTTAGATGGGAGTATCCTCACCGGGGAGCTGTTTTTT

len: 13
d_gene: -
j_gene: TRBJ2-5
abundance: once
v_gene: TRBV25-1
CDR3aa: CASTSSPQETQYF
CDR3nt: TGTGCCAGCACCTCCAGCCCCCAAGAGACCCAGTACTTC

len: 15
d_gene: TRBD2
j_gene: TRBJ2-1
abundance: -
v_gene: TRBV28
CDR3aa: CASSFLSGTNNEQFF
CDR3nt: TGTGCCAGCAGTTTTTTGTCAGGGACTAACAATGAGCAGTTCTTC

len: 15
d_gene: -
j_gene: TRBJ1-1
abundance: -
v_gene: TRBV6-1
CDR3aa: CASRVAGTIFGEAFF
CDR3nt: TGTGCCAGCAGAGTTGCAGGGACGATCTTCGGGGAAGCTTTCTTT

len: 12
d_gene: -
j_gene: TRBJ2-5
abundance: -
v_gene: TRBV29-1
CDR3aa: CSVPRDPETQYF
CDR3nt: TGCAGCGTCCCACGGGACCCAGAGACCCAGTACTTC

len: 15
d_gene: -
j_gene: TRBJ2-7
abundance: -
v_gene: TRBV19
CDR3aa: CASSINVGSSYEQYF
CDR3nt: TGTGCCAGTAGTATAAATGTGGGCAGTTCCTACGAGCAGTACTTC

len: 11
d_gene: -
j_gene: TRBJ1-2
abundance: -
v_gene: TRBV20-1
CDR3aa: CSAQSTYGYTF
CDR3nt: TGCAGTGCCCAGAGTACGTATGGCTACACCTTC

len: 14
d_gene: -
j_gene: TRBJ2-5
abundance: -
v_gene: TRBV11-2
CDR3aa: CASSLGLFQETQYF
CDR3nt: TGTGCCAGCAGCTTAGGGTTGTTTCAAGAGACCCAGTACTTC

len: 14
d_gene: -
j_gene: TRBJ1-1
abundance: -
v_gene: TRBV9
CDR3aa: CASSVGTSNTEAFF
CDR3nt: TGTGCCAGCAGCGTTGGGACATCGAACACTGAAGCTTTCTTT

len: 16
d_gene: -
j_gene: TRBJ1-5
abundance: -
v_gene: TRBV4-1
CDR3aa: CASSQDSFYSNQPQHF
CDR3nt: TGCGCCAGCAGCCAAGACAGTTTCTATAGCAATCAGCCCCAGCATTTT

len: 15
d_gene: -
j_gene: TRBJ2-7
abundance: -
v_gene: TRBV11-2
CDR3aa: CASSLVRSSSYEQYF
CDR3nt: TGTGCCAGCAGCTTAGTCAGGAGTAGCTCCTACGAGCAGTACTTC

len: 12
d_gene: -
j_gene: TRBJ2-2
abundance: -
v_gene: TRBV30
CDR3aa: CAWEPKTGELFF
CDR3nt: TGTGCATGGGAACCTAAGACTGGGGAGCTGTTTTTT

len: 11
d_gene: -
j_gene: TRBJ1-6
abundance: -
v_gene: TRBV2
CDR3aa: CASSEESPLHF
CDR3nt: TGTGCCAGCAGTGAGGAGTCACCCCTCCACTTT

len: 14
d_gene: -
j_gene: TRBJ2-1
abundance: -
v_gene: TRBV29-1
CDR3aa: CSVSKDGSYNEQFF
CDR3nt: TGCAGCGTTTCTAAGGACGGCTCCTACAATGAGCAGTTCTTC

len: 17
d_gene: -
j_gene: TRBJ1-2
abundance: -
v_gene: TRBV4-3
CDR3aa: CASSQDPGGVGNYGYTF
CDR3nt: TGCGCCAGCAGCCAAGATCCGGGGGGCGTTGGTAACTATGGCTACACCTTC

len: 18
d_gene: TRBD1
j_gene: TRBJ1-2
abundance: -
v_gene: TRBV7-2
CDR3aa: CASSLDPGFGQGGGGYTF
CDR3nt: TGTGCCAGCAGCTTAGATCCCGGGTTCGGCCAAGGGGGCGGGGGCTACACCTTC

len: 14
d_gene: -
j_gene: TRBJ1-2
abundance: -
v_gene: TRBV6-1
CDR3aa: CASLVGTGTFGYTF
CDR3nt: TGTGCCAGCTTAGTTGGGACCGGGACGTTTGGCTACACCTTC

len: 18
d_gene: -
j_gene: TRBJ1-1
abundance: -
v_gene: TRBV7-9
CDR3aa: CASSTPMGPGRMNTEAFF
CDR3nt: TGTGCCAGCAGCACACCTATGGGCCCAGGGAGGATGAACACTGAAGCTTTCTTT

len: 13
d_gene: TRBD1
j_gene: TRBJ1-2
abundance: -
v_gene: TRBV6-6
CDR3aa: CASTPGQGHGYTF
CDR3nt: TGTGCCAGCACCCCGGGACAGGGGCATGGCTACACCTTC

len: 14
d_gene: -
j_gene: TRBJ2-4
abundance: -
v_gene: TRBV18
CDR3aa: CASSPQQTKNIQYF
CDR3nt: TGTGCCAGCTCACCACAACAGACCAAAAACATTCAGTACTTC